This T cell receptor beta chain was recovered during a study of OX40 agonist ivuxolimab in advanced cancers. Looking at the study overall: Partial responses were achieved by three patients, one with hepatocellular carcinoma and two with cutaneous melanoma.

Study conclusions and caveats: The investigators did not determine what antigen specificity the expanded peripheral T cells had. Compared with CD4+, CD8+ T cells on average had more expanded clones. The CD4+ and CD8+ T cells in the blood had expanded clonally by week 6 at 0.1 to 3.0 mg/kg.

A note on this clone: Its cognate antigen is unknown.

Generated by immunoSEQ multiplex PCR, the TCRdb table keeps only in-frame clones and is missing some. The sample records around 50,000 clones, almost 85% being singletons. Germline assignment: CDR1 SNHLY and CDR2 FYNNEI. With 6 bases removed from V and 8 bases from J, the gap between germline ends came to 10 bases. The CDR3 is 11 amino acids. The sample in question was CD4+ or CD8+ T cells sorted from blood, obtained in a trial of the OX40 agonist ivuxolimab. V usage is TRBV2 and J usage is TRBJ1-2; D call uncertain. The receptor comes from an adult with an advanced solid tumor such as melanoma, head and neck, liver or kidney cancer. The CDR3 spells CASSRTSGYTF. CDR3 DNA: TGTGCCAGCAGCCGGACTTCGGGCTACACCTTC.